The source of this T cell receptor beta chain is a study of T cells in Graves' hyperthyroidism and ophthalmopathy. As for the study in general: It was at initial diagnosis, before any treatment, that peripheral blood was collected.

RNA transcripts provided the source from which TCR beta CDR3 regions were amplified. Primed by the HTBI set, a first-round RT-PCR was run on the TCR CDR3. TCRdb processed the multiplex PCR reads anew with MiXCR; each CDR3 protein has one entry. The sample has approximately 360,000 distinct CDR3 sequences, 20% to 25% seen once. Extraction of PBMCs used 8.5 to 10 ml of fresh peripheral blood. The CDR3 totals 17 residues. Germline lookup yields CDR1 SGHAT and CDR2 FQNNGV. V dropped 2 bases and J dropped 3; count of bases not matched to a gene: 13. The table lists this clonotype with many counts. Sequencing used blood. This TCR was sampled from a man over 45 with Graves' hyperthyroidism. J is TRBJ2-7 and V is TRBV11-2; 7 bases align to TRBD1. CDR3 sequence reads: CASSLKPFGQVHYEQYF. CDR3 DNA sequence: TGTGCCAGCAGCTTAAAGCCTTTTGGACAGGTGCACTACGAGCAGTACTTC.